The entry below gives a single T cell receptor beta chain sequence along with its context. Its antigen is unknown. With 0 bases removed from V and 1 base from J, the gap between germline ends came to 7 bases. The germline gives CDR1 SGHRS, CDR2 YFSETQ. The CDR3 length is 14 residues. The data are from a study of cytomegalovirus exposure and HLA in healthy donors. Study results and limitations: The classifier was said to identify cytomegalovirus status with high specificity and sensitivity.

Amplification used 60 Vbeta primers and 13 Jbeta primers. Some clones are missing from TCRdb's copy, which holds only in-frame ones; the method was immunoSEQ multiplex PCR. The sample yields approximately 180,000 clones, about 12% seen once. Healthy individuals who donated bone marrow served as the donors. The source material was PBMCs. This chain joins TRBV5-1 and TRBJ2-5; D perhaps matches TRBD1 (5 bases). This TCR was sampled from a man aged 50-60 years in good health and CMV-seropositive. The CDR3 DNA follows: TGCGCCAGCAGCTTGGCCGACAGCCAAGAGACCCAGTACTTC. Translated, it gives CASSLADSQETQYF. Looking up the rest from reference TRBV5-1 and TRBJ2-5 gives the full variable domain: KAGVTQTPRYLIKTRGQQVTLSCSPISGHRSVSWYQQTPGQGLQFLFEYFSETQRNKGNFPGRFSGRQFSNSRSEMNVSTLELGDSALYLCASSLADSQETQYFGPGTRLLVL.